The 25 T cell receptor beta chains in this list originate from one sample, sequenced in a study of T cell responses to AZD1222 COVID-19 vaccine. Generated by immunoSEQ multiplex PCR, the TCRdb table keeps only in-frame clones and is missing some. The table shows nearly 110,000 clones, with around 90% occurring only once. The sequencing used peripheral blood, collected 28 days after the second AZD1222 dose. Receptors originate from an adult who received the AZD1222 COVID-19 vaccine.

This chain uses TRBV29-1 with TRBJ1-1; D call uncertain. Trimming cost V 3 bases and J 1 base, with 9 bases left between them. Germline V gene lookup returns CDR1 SQVTM and CDR2 ANQGSEA. This CDR3 is 13 amino acids long. CDR3 amino acids: CSVDGRSNTEAFF. CDR3 DNA: TGCAGCGTTGACGGCAGGTCGAACACTGAAGCTTTCTTT.

Remarks on this clone: The sample carries other DNA sequences with the same CDR3. The chain couples TRBV18 to TRBJ1-4, with D perhaps matching TRBD1 (5 bases). The CDR3 covers 15 residues. The germline CDR1 and CDR2 sequences are KGHSH and LQKENI. V was pared by 1 base and J by 6 bases, with 12 bases between. CDR3 coding DNA: TGTGCCAGCTCACCACGCCAGGGATCGGATGAAAAACTGTTTTTT. Amino acids: CASSPRQGSDEKLFF.

The J gene is TRBJ2-3, the V gene TRBV6-2 or TRBV6-3; 13 nucleotides agree with TRBD2. Trimming took 5 bases from V and 3 from J; bases not matched to a gene: 14. Germline CDR1 reads MNHEY; CDR2 reads SVGEGT. This CDR3 comprises 19 residues. This CDR3 reads CASSPNPGLAGVWTDTQYF. The CDR3 region has the DNA TGTGCCAGCAGTCCCAACCCCGGACTAGCGGGGGTTTGGACAGATACGCAGTATTTT.

This clone was counted once. The chain carries TRBV20-1 and TRBJ1-5, with D hard to call. The length of the CDR3 is 12 residues. Germline V gene lookup returns CDR1 DFQATT and CDR2 SNEGSKA (reference sequence). Trimming pared 3 bases from V and 4 bases from J, leaving 7 bases between. CDR3 sequence reads: CSASTGNQPQHF. The CDR3 bases are TGCAGTGCTAGTACGGGGAATCAGCCCCAGCATTTT.

The rearrangement joins TRBV27 to TRBJ1-1; D not resolved. V dropped 6 bases and J dropped 2 bases, with 10 bases sitting between them. The V gene's germline CDR1 is MNHEY and CDR2 SMNVEV (reference sequence). CDR3 length: 13 residues. For the CDR3, the DNA is TGTGCCAGCAGCCACCCAGGAAACACTGAAGCTTTCTTT. This translates into CASSHPGNTEAFF.

The gene calls are TRBV5-1 and TRBJ1-1; D not resolved. This CDR3 has 13 residues. The V gene's germline CDR1 is SGHRS and CDR2 YFSETQ. Trimming cost V 4 bases and J 1 base, with 8 bases left between them. CDR3 sequence reads: CASSPDGNTEAFF. CDR3 sequence (DNA): TGCGCCAGCAGCCCGGACGGGAACACTGAAGCTTTCTTT.

The chain is built from TRBV2 and TRBJ2-6; D may be TRBD1 (5 bases). The length of the CDR3 is 15 residues. CDR1 is SNHLY and CDR2 is FYNNEI in the germline V gene. Trimming removed 2 bases from V and 3 bases from J, with 8 bases in between. The CDR3 DNA sequence: TGTGCCAGCAGTGAAAAGGGGAATGGGGCCAACGTCCTGACTTTC. It is translated as CASSEKGNGANVLTF.

The chain's CDR3 is CAILTSNQPQHF. The CDR3 DNA sequence: TGTGCCATCCTAACCAGCAATCAGCCCCAGCATTTT. The rearrangement links TRBV28 to TRBJ1-5; D unresolved. Germline lookup yields CDR1 MDHEN and CDR2 SYDVKM. The CDR3 totals 12 residues. The V and J ends lost 10 bases and 1 base respectively, with 8 bases between them.

The chain recombines TRBV15 with TRBJ1-4; D is undetermined. The CDR3 runs to 16 residues. Germline V CDR1 and CDR2: LNHNV, YYDKDF (reference sequence). Deletions cut 1 base from V and 8 bases from J, with 17 bases between. Here the CDR3 DNA reads TGTGCCACCAGCAGAGTACTTGGGAATTTCGGGGAAAAACTGTTTTTT. It encodes CATSRVLGNFGEKLFF.

The chain couples TRBV10-2 to TRBJ1-6, with D unresolved. CDR1 WSHSY and CDR2 SAAADI come from the germline V gene. CDR3 length equals 13 residues. V was trimmed by 6 bases and J by 10 bases, leaving 13 bases between them. The CDR3 loop reads CASRITASSPLHF. The CDR3 coding sequence is TGCGCCAGCAGGATTACGGCGAGCTCACCCCTCCACTTT.

The rearrangement uses TRBV5-1 and TRBJ2-5; D is uncertain. V lost 3 bases and J 2 bases, leaving 2 bases between the germline ends. This CDR3 spans 11 amino acids. Per germline, CDR1 SGHRS and CDR2 YFSETQ. The CDR3 loop reads CASSSQETQYF. The DNA for the CDR3 is TGCGCCAGCAGCTCTCAAGAGACCCAGTACTTC.

The V gene is TRBV13, the J gene TRBJ1-1, with TRBD1 as a possible D gene (6 bases). The V end lost 4 bases, the J end lost 4 bases, and 19 bases lay between the germline ends. Germline V lookup: CDR1 PRHDT, CDR2 FYEKMQ (reference sequence). CDR3 length: 16 amino acids. As DNA, the CDR3 is TGTGCCAGCAGCTCACCCTTTGGGGGCAAGGTCACTGAAGCTTTCTTT. Translated: CASSSPFGGKVTEAFF.

V and J are TRBV6-2 or TRBV6-3 and TRBJ1-2, with TRBD1 matching over 8 bases. V was pared by 2 bases and J by 2 bases, with 16 bases of the junction left unmatched. Germline V CDR1 and CDR2: MNHEY, SVGEGT. The CDR3 consists of 19 residues. CDR3 residues: CASSYPVVSVRGRNYGYTF. In DNA, the CDR3 is TGTGCCAGCAGTTACCCCGTTGTCTCGGTCAGGGGGCGGAACTATGGCTACACCTTC.

In this sample, this clone turned up a few times. The rearrangement links TRBV5-6 to TRBJ2-7; 7 bases fit TRBD1. V lost 4 bases, J lost 4 bases, and 5 bases stayed unmatched. CDR3 size: 13 residues. Per the germline V gene, CDR1 is SGHDT and CDR2 is YYEEEE. The DNA for the CDR3 is TGTGCCAGCAGCCGGGACAGAAATTACGAGCAGTACTTC. The encoded protein is CASSRDRNYEQYF.

The chain couples TRBV7-9 to TRBJ1-4; D is undetermined. The CDR3 has 14 amino acids. Germline assignment: CDR1 SEHNR and CDR2 FQNEAQ (reference sequence). V dropped 2 bases and J dropped 6 bases, with 10 bases sitting between them. Here the CDR3 reads CASSLRQNYEKLFF. CDR3 sequence (DNA): TGTGCCAGCAGCTTAAGGCAGAACTATGAAAAACTGTTTTTT.

V and J are TRBV3-1 (or the pseudogene TRBV3-2) and TRBJ1-2; TRBD1 is a possible D gene (5 bases). Trimming took off 4 bases at V and 0 bases at J, with 15 bases between the two ends. The CDR3 extends over 16 amino acids. In germline, CDR1 is LGHDT, CDR2 YNNKEL (reference sequence). The CDR3 nucleotides are TGTGCCAGCAGCCGGCTGACAGCACCAGCTAACTATGGCTACACCTTC. It yields the protein CASSRLTAPANYGYTF.

The V call is TRBV25-1, the J call TRBJ1-1, with TRBD1 as a possible D gene (6 bases). Germline-derived CDR1 and CDR2 are MGHDK and SYGVNS. Trimming shortened V by 1 base and J by 5 bases, and 14 bases separated the two germline ends. CDR3 length equals 15 residues. The CDR3 spells CASSESGQPGTEAFF. CDR3 nucleotides: TGTGCCAGCAGTGAATCGGGACAACCGGGGACTGAAGCTTTCTTT.

This clone was detected a few times. This chain joins TRBV7-9 and TRBJ2-7; 10 bases fit TRBD1. With 4 bases clipped from V and 4 bases from J, the junction kept 4 bases outside the gene matches. The CDR3 is 14 amino acids. Germline CDR1 is SEHNR and CDR2 is FQNEAQ (reference sequence). The chain's CDR3 is CASSWDRGGYEQYF. DNA of the CDR3: TGTGCCAGCAGCTGGGACAGGGGTGGGTACGAGCAGTACTTC.

The chain recombines TRBV5-1 with TRBJ1-2; D possibly corresponds to TRBD1 (6 bases). CDR1 and CDR2 (germline): SGHRS, YFSETQ. Trimming removed 10 bases at V and 8 bases at J, with 30 bases between. The CDR3 has 16 amino acids. The CDR3 DNA reads as TGCGCCTCGCAGCAGCTCATATTCGGGCAGGGGACGGGCTACACCTTC. Residues: CASQQLIFGQGTGYTF.

The J gene is TRBJ1-1, the V gene TRBV12-3 or TRBV12-4; no clear D gene. With 5 bases removed from V and 5 bases from J, the gap between germline ends came to 9 bases. This CDR3 is 12 amino acids long. Written as DNA, the CDR3 is TGTGCCAGCAGTCCAACCGGGACTGAAGCTTTCTTT. It yields the protein CASSPTGTEAFF.

Of note for this clone: Other DNA sequences of this sample code for an identical CDR3. The CDR3 coding sequence is TGTGCCAGCAGTCGGGGCAACACTGAAGCTTTCTTT. It encodes CASSRGNTEAFF. The chain couples TRBV12-3 or TRBV12-4 to TRBJ1-1, with a tentative D call TRBD1 (5 bases). The CDR3 is 12 amino acids. Trimming cost V 5 bases and J 2 bases, with 6 bases left between them.

The genes are TRBV6-2 or TRBV6-3 and TRBJ2-7; TRBD1 matches at 7 bases. CDR1 MNHEY and CDR2 SVGEGT come from the germline V gene. This CDR3 is 13 amino acids long. The J segment lost 6 bases and the V segment lost 4 bases, leaving 6 bases of the junction unmatched. As DNA, the CDR3 is TGTGCCAGCAGTTCTTACAGGGGCCTCGAGCAGTACTTC. Its translation: CASSSYRGLEQYF.

The CDR3 DNA follows: TGTGCCAGCAGCCAAATGGACAGGTCTAATGAAAAACTGTTTTTT. Protein product: CASSQMDRSNEKLFF. V is TRBV4-2 and J is TRBJ1-4, with TRBD1 matching 7 bases. Germline V gene sequence: CDR1 LGHNA, CDR2 YNFKEQ. V gave up 2 bases and J gave up 3 bases; unmatched junction bases: 3. This CDR3 has 15 residues.

There are a few counts of this clone. V is TRBV7-2 and J is TRBJ1-1; tentatively, D is TRBD1 (5 bases). V lost 2 bases to trimming and J lost 5 bases, with 9 bases between them. The length of the CDR3 is 13 residues. CDR1 is SGHTA and CDR2 is FQGNSA in the germline V gene. The CDR3 sequence: CASSLMGGTEAFF. CDR3 coding DNA: TGTGCCAGCAGCTTAATGGGGGGTACTGAAGCTTTCTTT.

This sequence joins TRBV6-4 and TRBJ2-7, with 7 nucleotides matching TRBD1. V dropped 2 bases and J dropped 0; count of bases not matched to a gene: 10. This CDR3 comprises 17 residues. In germline, CDR1 is MRHNA, CDR2 SNTAGT. CDR3 protein: CASSDPTTGFSSYEQYF. CDR3 in DNA: TGTGCCAGCAGTGACCCAACGACAGGGTTCAGCTCCTACGAGCAGTACTTC.